The 2 T cell receptor beta chains presented below share a single source sample, sequenced in a study of monozygotic twins with inflammatory bowel disease. Reanalyzing the 5' RACE reads, TCRdb keeps one entry per CDR3 protein, without DNA. This sample's table has fewer than 550,000 distinct CDR3 sequences. Sample: blood. These receptors all stem from a human donor with ulcerative colitis or Crohn's disease, or a healthy co-twin of an affected twin (not recorded which).

The chain has TRBV5-1 and TRBJ1-3; TCRdb selects TRBD1, and the lack of DNA leaves this call unchecked. The CDR3 is 14 residues long. CDR1 is SGHRS, CDR2 YFSETQ, per germline. This CDR3 is CASSLQGFGNTIYF.

The chain combines TRBV7-9 with TRBJ1-6. The CDR3 is 15 residues long. The V gene's germline CDR1 is SEHNR and CDR2 FQNEAQ (reference sequence). CDR3 amino acids: CASRPPGGQSSPLHF.